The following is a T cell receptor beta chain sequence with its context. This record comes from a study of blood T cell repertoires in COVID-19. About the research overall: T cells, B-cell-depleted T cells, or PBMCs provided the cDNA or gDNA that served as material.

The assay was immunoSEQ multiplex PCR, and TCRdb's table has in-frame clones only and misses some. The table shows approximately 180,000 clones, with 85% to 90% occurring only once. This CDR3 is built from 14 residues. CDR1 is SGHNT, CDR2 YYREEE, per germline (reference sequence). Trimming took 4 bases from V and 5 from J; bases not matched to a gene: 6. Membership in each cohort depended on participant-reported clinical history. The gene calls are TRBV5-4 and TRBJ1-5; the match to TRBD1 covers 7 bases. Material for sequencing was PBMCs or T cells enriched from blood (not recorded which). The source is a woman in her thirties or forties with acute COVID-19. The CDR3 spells CASSRDRADQPQHF. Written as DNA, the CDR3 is TGTGCCAGCAGCCGTGACAGGGCTGATCAGCCCCAGCATTTT.